These 15 T cell receptor beta chains came from one sample sequenced in a study of beta chain features in type 1 diabetes. The study reverse transcribed the entire isolated RNA, so it sequenced expressed TCRB transcripts. The method was immunoSEQ multiplex PCR; TCRdb's version includes in-frame clones alone and lacks a portion of them. The sample shows under 250,000 clones, 13% to 15% of them seen only once. Material for sequencing was naive CD4+ T cells from blood. The receptors come from a woman in her 40s in good health.

This chain connects TRBV6-5 to TRBJ2-5, with a weak D call TRBD2 (7 bases). V lost 0 bases and J 5 bases, leaving 10 bases between the germline ends. The CDR3 contains 14 residues. Germline CDR1 and CDR2: MNHEY and SVGAGI. CDR3 protein: CASSYSGGLETQYF. DNA of the CDR3: TGTGCCAGCAGTTACTCGGGGGGGCTGGAGACCCAGTACTTC.

The chain is built from TRBV27 and TRBJ2-7; TRBD1 matches at 11 bases. The length of the CDR3 is 14 residues. With V trimmed by 5 bases and J by 3 bases, 3 bases remained unmatched. Germline-derived CDR1 and CDR2 are MNHEY and SMNVEV (reference sequence). CDR3 residues: CASSRTGGLYEQYF. CDR3 coding DNA: TGTGCCAGCAGTCGGACAGGGGGCCTCTACGAGCAGTACTTC.

This clone was found a few times. The chain couples TRBV5-1 to TRBJ2-1; D remains ambiguous. CDR1 SGHRS and CDR2 YFSETQ come from the germline V gene. The CDR3 covers 12 residues. V lost 5 bases and J lost 9, with 12 bases in between. As DNA, the CDR3 is TGCGCCAGCAGGCCGAGCGATGGTGAGCAGTTCTTC. Translating it yields CASRPSDGEQFF.

In its sample, this clone was seen a few times. The J gene is TRBJ1-1, the V gene TRBV15, with no clear D. Trimming pared 4 bases from V and 0 bases from J, leaving 9 bases between. The germline gives CDR1 LNHNV, CDR2 YYDKDF (reference sequence). The CDR3 sequence is 14 residues long. DNA for the CDR3: TGTGCCACCAGCATGCCGGGGATGAACACTGAAGCTTTCTTT. Translating gives CATSMPGMNTEAFF.

This clone has just a few counts. The gene calls are TRBV12-5 and TRBJ1-2, with D possibly TRBD1 on 5 matching bases. The V gene lost 8 bases and the J gene lost 6 bases, with 13 bases spanning the gap. There are 12 residues in the CDR3. Germline V gene lookup returns CDR1 LGHNT and CDR2 FRNRAP. CDR3 nucleotide sequence: TGTGCTAGTAGTAGGGGCGTGGATGGCTACACCTTC. Amino acids: CASSRGVDGYTF.

This chain uses TRBV15 with TRBJ1-2; TRBD1 matches 8 bases. This CDR3 spans 12 amino acids. The V gene end was trimmed by 6 bases and the J gene end by 7 bases; junction bases not matched to a gene: 4. Per the germline V gene, CDR1 is LNHNV and CDR2 is YYDKDF (reference sequence). The CDR3 DNA sequence: TGTGCCACCAGGCAGGGGGCGTCTGGCTACACCTTC. It codes for CATRQGASGYTF.

This clone came up a few times. V usage is TRBV7-2 and J usage is TRBJ2-5, with 13 nucleotides matching TRBD2. Unmatched junction bases numbered 7, after V lost 5 bases and J lost 4 bases. The CDR3 sequence is 16 residues long. CDR1 and CDR2 (germline): SGHTA, FQGNSA. CDR3 sequence: CASSIRLAGGVETQYF. The CDR3 DNA sequence: TGTGCCAGCAGCATACGACTAGCGGGGGGCGTAGAGACCCAGTACTTC.

The chain has TRBV6-4 and TRBJ2-1, with 7 bases matching TRBD2. V was pared by 4 bases and J by 5 bases, with 5 bases of the junction left unmatched. CDR1 is MRHNA, CDR2 SNTAGT, per germline. This CDR3 region has 14 residues. The CDR3 here is CASSVSGGNNEQFF. In DNA, the CDR3 is TGTGCCAGCAGTGTATCGGGGGGAAACAATGAGCAGTTCTTC.

This clone was seen a handful of times. This rearrangement joins TRBV5-1 to TRBJ2-3, with D perhaps matching TRBD2 (5 bases). This CDR3 is 16 amino acids long. From germline, CDR1 is SGHRS and CDR2 YFSETQ. The V gene lost 1 base and the J gene lost 1 base, with 13 bases spanning the gap. Here the CDR3 DNA reads TGCGCCAGCAGCTTGACGCGAGGGTTAGGCACAGATACGCAGTATTTT. This sequence encodes CASSLTRGLGTDTQYF.

CDR3 nucleotides: TGTGCCAGTAGTCCCCGCCGACAGGCCCGGCCCCAGCATTTT. Translation: CASSPRRQARPQHF. The rearrangement joins TRBV19 to TRBJ1-5; D possibly corresponds to TRBD1 (6 bases). This CDR3 comprises 14 residues. Germline V gives CDR1 LNHDA, CDR2 SQIVND (reference sequence). V was shortened by 5 bases and J by 9 bases, with 17 bases between the two germline ends.

This clone was seen only a few times. The V and J genes are TRBV18 and TRBJ1-2, with TRBD1 identical over 7 bases. Germline trimming cut 6 bases from V and 8 bases from J; bases unmatched to any gene: 9. The CDR3 is 13 residues long. Per the germline V gene, CDR1 is KGHSH and CDR2 is LQKENI. CDR3 bases: TGTGCCAGCTCGAACGACAGGGCCCTGGGCTACACCTTC. Protein: CASSNDRALGYTF.

This rearrangement joins TRBV6-5 to TRBJ1-2, with 9 bases lining up with TRBD1. CDR1 is MNHEY and CDR2 is SVGAGI in the germline V gene. The CDR3 is 13 amino acids. V was pared by 6 bases and J by 5 bases, with 4 bases of the junction left unmatched. CDR3 bases: TGTGCCAGCAGCTCGGACAGGGGTTATGGCTACACCTTC. This codes for CASSSDRGYGYTF.

The chain carries TRBV5-1 and TRBJ2-5; the D gene is possibly TRBD2 (7 bases). Germline loops: CDR1 SGHRS, CDR2 YFSETQ. With 1 base removed from V and 6 bases from J, the gap between germline ends came to 25 bases. This CDR3 comprises 18 residues. The CDR3 spells CASSLTPFSRGGSKTQYF. CDR3 nucleotide sequence: TGCGCCAGCAGCTTGACCCCTTTTTCGAGGGGGGGCTCGAAGACCCAGTACTTC.

The chain couples TRBV5-6 to TRBJ1-1; possibly TRBD1 for D (6 bases). This CDR3 contains 14 residues. The V and J ends lost 0 bases and 4 bases respectively, with 10 bases between them. Looked up from germline, CDR1 is SGHDT and CDR2 is YYEEEE. This CDR3 is CASSLEGVGTEAFF. CDR3 in DNA: TGTGCCAGCAGCTTGGAGGGGGTGGGCACTGAAGCTTTCTTT.

This clone appeared a few times. CDR3 sequence (DNA): TGTGCCAGCAGCGGGGGGAAGCGGACAGGGACCCTGGGTGGCTACACCTTC. It is translated as CASSGGKRTGTLGGYTF. The chain uses TRBV5-4 and TRBJ1-2, with 8 positions matching TRBD1. V was pared by 4 bases and J by 7 bases, with 18 bases of the junction left unmatched. CDR3 length: 17 residues. The germline CDR1 and CDR2 sequences are SGHNT and YYREEE (reference sequence).